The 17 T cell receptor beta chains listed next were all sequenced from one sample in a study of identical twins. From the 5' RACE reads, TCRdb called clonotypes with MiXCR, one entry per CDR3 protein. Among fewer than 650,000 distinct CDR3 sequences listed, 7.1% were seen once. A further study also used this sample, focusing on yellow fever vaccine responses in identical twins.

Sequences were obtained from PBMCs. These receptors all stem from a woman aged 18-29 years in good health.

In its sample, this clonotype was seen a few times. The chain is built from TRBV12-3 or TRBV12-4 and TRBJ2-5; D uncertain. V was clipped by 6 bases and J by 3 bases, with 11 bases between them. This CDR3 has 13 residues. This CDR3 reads CASRLDPKETQYF. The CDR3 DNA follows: TGTGCCAGCAGGTTGGACCCTAAAGAGACCCAGTACTTC.

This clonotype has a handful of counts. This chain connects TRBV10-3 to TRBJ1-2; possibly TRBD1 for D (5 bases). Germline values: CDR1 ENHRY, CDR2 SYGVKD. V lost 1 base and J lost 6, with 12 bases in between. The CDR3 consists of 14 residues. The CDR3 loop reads CAISELGARDGYTF. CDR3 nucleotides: TGTGCCATCAGTGAGTTAGGGGCCCGCGATGGCTACACCTTC.

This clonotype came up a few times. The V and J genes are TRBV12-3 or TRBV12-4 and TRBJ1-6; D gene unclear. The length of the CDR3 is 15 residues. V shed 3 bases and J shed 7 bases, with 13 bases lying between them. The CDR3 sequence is CASSLMPGQNSPLHF. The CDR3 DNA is TGTGCCAGCAGTTTGATGCCCGGCCAAAATTCACCCCTCCACTTT.

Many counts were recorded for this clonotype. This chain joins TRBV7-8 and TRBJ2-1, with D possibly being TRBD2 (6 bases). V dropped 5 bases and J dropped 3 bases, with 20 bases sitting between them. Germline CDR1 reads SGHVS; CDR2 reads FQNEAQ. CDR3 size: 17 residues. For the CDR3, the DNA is TGTGCCAGCAGCCCCGAGATTTTCGGGACTCACTACAATGAGCAGTTCTTC. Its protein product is CASSPEIFGTHYNEQFF.

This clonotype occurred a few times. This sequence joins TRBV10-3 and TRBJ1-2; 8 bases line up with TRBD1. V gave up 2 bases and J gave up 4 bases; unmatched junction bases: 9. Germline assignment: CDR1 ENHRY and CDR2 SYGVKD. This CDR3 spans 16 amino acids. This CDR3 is CAISEVWGQDLYGYTF. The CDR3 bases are TGTGCCATCAGTGAGGTTTGGGGACAGGACCTCTATGGCTACACCTTC.

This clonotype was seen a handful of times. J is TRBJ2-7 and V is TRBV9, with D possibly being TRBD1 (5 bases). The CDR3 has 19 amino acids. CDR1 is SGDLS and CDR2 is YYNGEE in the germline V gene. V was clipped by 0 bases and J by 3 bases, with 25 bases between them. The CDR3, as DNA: TGTGCCAGCAGCGTAGGGATGGACACCCCCTCTTGGGGTAACTACGAGCAGTACGTC. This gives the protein CASSVGMDTPSWGNYEQYV.

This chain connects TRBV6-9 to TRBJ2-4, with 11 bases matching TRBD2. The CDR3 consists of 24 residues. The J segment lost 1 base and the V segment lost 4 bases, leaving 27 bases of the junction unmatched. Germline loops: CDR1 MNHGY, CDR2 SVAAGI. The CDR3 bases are TGTGCCAGCAGTTTATTCGGTGTTCGGCTAGCGGGAGGTCGCGGTCGGTTGGCCAAAAACATTCAGTACTTC. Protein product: CASSLFGVRLAGGRGRLAKNIQYF.

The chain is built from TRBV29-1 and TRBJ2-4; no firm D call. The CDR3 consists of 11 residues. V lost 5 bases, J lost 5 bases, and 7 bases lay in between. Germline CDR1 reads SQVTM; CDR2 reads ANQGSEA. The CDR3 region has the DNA TGCAGCGTTCTCCAAGAAAACATTCAGTACTTC. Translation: CSVLQENIQYF.

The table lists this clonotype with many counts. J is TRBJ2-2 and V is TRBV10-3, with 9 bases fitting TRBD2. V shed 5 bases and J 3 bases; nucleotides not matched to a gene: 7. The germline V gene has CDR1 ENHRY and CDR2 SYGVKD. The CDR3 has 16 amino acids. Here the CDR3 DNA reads TGTGCCATCAGTCTTCGTGCGGGAGGGGACACCGGGGAGCTGTTTTTT. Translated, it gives CAISLRAGGDTGELFF.

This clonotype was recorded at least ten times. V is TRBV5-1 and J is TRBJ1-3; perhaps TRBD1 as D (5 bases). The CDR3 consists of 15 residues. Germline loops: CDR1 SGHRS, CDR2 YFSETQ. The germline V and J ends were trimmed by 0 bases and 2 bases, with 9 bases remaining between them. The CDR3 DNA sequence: TGCGCCAGCAGCTTGGGCAGGGACCCTGGAAACACCATATATTTT. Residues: CASSLGRDPGNTIYF.

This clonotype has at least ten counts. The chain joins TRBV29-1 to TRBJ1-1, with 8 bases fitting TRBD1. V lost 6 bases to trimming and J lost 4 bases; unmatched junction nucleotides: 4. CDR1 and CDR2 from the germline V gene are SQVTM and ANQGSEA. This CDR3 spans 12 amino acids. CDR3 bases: TGCAGCGTCAACAGGGGGGCCACTGAAGCTTTCTTT. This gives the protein CSVNRGATEAFF.

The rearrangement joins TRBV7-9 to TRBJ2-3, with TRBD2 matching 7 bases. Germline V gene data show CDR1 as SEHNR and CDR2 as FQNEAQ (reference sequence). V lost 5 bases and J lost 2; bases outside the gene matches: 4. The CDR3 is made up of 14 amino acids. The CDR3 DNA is TGTGCCAGCAGCCAGAGCGGGAACACAGATACGCAGTATTTT. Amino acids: CASSQSGNTDTQYF.

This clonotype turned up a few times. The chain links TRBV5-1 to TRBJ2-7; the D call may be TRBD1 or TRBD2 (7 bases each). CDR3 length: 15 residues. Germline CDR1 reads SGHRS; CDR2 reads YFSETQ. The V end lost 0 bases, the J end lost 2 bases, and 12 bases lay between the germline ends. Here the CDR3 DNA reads TGCGCCAGCAGCTTGGCAGGGGGGGCCACCTACGAGCAGTACTTC. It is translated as CASSLAGGATYEQYF.

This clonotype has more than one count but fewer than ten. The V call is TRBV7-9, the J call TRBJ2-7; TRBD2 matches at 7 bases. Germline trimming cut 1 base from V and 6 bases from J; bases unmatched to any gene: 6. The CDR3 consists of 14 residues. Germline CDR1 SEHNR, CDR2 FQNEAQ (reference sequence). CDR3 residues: CASSLVAREGEQYV. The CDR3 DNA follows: TGTGCCAGCAGCTTAGTCGCCAGGGAGGGCGAGCAGTACGTC.

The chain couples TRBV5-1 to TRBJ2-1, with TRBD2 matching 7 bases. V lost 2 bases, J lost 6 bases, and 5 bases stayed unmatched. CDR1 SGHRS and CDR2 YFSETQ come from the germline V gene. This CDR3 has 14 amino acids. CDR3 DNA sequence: TGCGCCAGCAGCTTACTCGGGACTACCAATGAGCAGTTCTTC. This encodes CASSLLGTTNEQFF.

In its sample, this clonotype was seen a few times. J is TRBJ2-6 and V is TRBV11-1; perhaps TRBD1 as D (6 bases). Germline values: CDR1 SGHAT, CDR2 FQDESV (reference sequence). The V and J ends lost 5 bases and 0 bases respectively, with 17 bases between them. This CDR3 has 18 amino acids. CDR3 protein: CASSKRTGFGSGANVLTF. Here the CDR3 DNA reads TGTGCCAGCAGCAAAAGAACAGGGTTTGGCTCTGGGGCCAACGTCCTGACTTTC.

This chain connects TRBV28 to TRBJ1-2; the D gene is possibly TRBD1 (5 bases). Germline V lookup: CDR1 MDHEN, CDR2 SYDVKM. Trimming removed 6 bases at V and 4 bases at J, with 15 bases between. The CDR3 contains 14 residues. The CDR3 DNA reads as TGTGCCAGCAGACTGAGGAGGGGTAGCTATGGCTACACCTTC. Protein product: CASRLRRGSYGYTF.